Shown below are 21 T cell receptor beta chains from a single sample sequenced in a study of T cells in Graves' hyperthyroidism and ophthalmopathy. RNA transcripts yielded amplified TCR beta CDR3 regions. Initially, a first-round RT-PCR of the TCR CDR3 employed the HTBI primer set. TCRdb reanalysed the multiplex PCR reads using MiXCR and keeps one entry per CDR3 protein. Here the sample spans around 490,000 distinct CDR3 sequences, 15% to 20% being singletons. Source material: blood. These receptors originate from a middle-aged man with Graves' ophthalmopathy.

In this sample, this clonotype turned up a few times. This chain links TRBV20-1 with TRBJ1-6; weak D call: TRBD1 (5 bases). Deletions cut 0 bases from V and 7 bases from J, with 7 bases between. This CDR3 region has 13 residues. Germline values: CDR1 DFQATT, CDR2 SNEGSKA (reference sequence). CDR3: CSAREGGNSPLHF. The CDR3 DNA is TGCAGTGCTAGAGAGGGGGGGAATTCACCCCTCCACTTT.

J is TRBJ1-1 and V is TRBV7-9, with a possible D match to TRBD1 (5 bases). The V gene's germline CDR1 is SEHNR and CDR2 FQNEAQ (reference sequence). This CDR3 region has 16 residues. Deletions cut 3 bases from V and 2 bases from J, with 16 bases between. The CDR3 loop is CASSLDGGGSNTEAFF. In DNA form, the CDR3 reads TGTGCCAGCAGCTTGGACGGCGGGGGTTCAAACACTGAAGCTTTCTTT. Complete variable domain (other parts from reference TRBV7-9 and TRBJ1-1): DTGVSQNPRHKITKRGQNVTFRCDPISEHNRLYWYRQTLGQGPEFLTYFQNEAQLEKSRLLSDRFSAERPKGSFSTLEIQRTEQGDSAMYLCASSLDGGGSNTEAFFGQGTRLTVV.

This clonotype was seen ten or more times. The CDR3 DNA sequence: TGTGCCAGCAGTTACCTAGCGGGGGGGGGTGGAGATACGCAGTATTTT. It translates to CASSYLAGGGGDTQYF. The rearrangement links TRBV28 to TRBJ2-3; 12 nucleotides line up with TRBD2. V shed 4 bases and J 5 bases; nucleotides not matched to a gene: 7. In germline, CDR1 is MDHEN, CDR2 SYDVKM. This CDR3 is 16 amino acids long.

This clonotype occurred many times. This sequence joins TRBV30 and TRBJ1-2; D call uncertain. V was pared by 3 bases and J by 4 bases, with 15 bases between. The CDR3 is 14 residues long. Germline values: CDR1 GTSNPN, CDR2 SVGIG (reference sequence). CDR3 sequence (DNA): TGTGCCTGGAGGAGAGGGTTAGAGTCCTATGGCTACACCTTC. Translating gives CAWRRGLESYGYTF. Together with reference TRBV30 and TRBJ1-2, the CDR3 gives the full variable domain: SQTIHQWPATLVQPVGSPLSLECTVEGTSNPNLYWYRQAAGRGLQLLFYSVGIGQISSEVPQNLSASRPQDRQFILSSKKLLLSDSGFYLCAWRRGLESYGYTFGSGTRLTVV.

The chain combines TRBV20-1 with TRBJ1-3; no clear D gene. The V and J ends lost 3 bases and 4 bases respectively, with 13 bases between them. The germline gives CDR1 DFQATT, CDR2 SNEGSKA (reference sequence). CDR3 length: 14 amino acids. Here the CDR3 DNA reads TGCAGTGCTAGCCCACGTCACTTGGGAAACACCATATATTTT. Translating gives CSASPRHLGNTIYF.

V usage is TRBV20-1 and J usage is TRBJ1-1; D perhaps matches TRBD1 (6 bases). There are 16 residues in the CDR3. The V end lost 6 bases, the J end lost 4 bases, and 24 bases lay between the germline ends. Germline CDR1 reads DFQATT; CDR2 reads SNEGSKA (reference sequence). CDR3 residues: CSARAGGLGFGTEAFF. The CDR3 DNA follows: TGCAGTGCCAGGGCGGGGGGGCTAGGTTTCGGCACTGAAGCTTTCTTT.

The rearrangement uses TRBV7-2 and TRBJ2-7; 7 nucleotides agree with TRBD2. Per germline, CDR1 SGHTA and CDR2 FQGNSA. The V and J ends lost 1 base and 5 bases, in that order; junction bases with no gene match: 11. CDR3 length equals 16 residues. DNA for the CDR3: TGTGCCAGCAGCTTAGTCCGGGCGGGAGCTCTCCACGAGCAGTACTTC. This gives the protein CASSLVRAGALHEQYF.

In this sample, this clonotype turned up many times. The chain carries TRBV18 and TRBJ2-5; the D is unclear. CDR1 is KGHSH and CDR2 is LQKENI in the germline V gene. V lost 2 bases to trimming and J lost 1 base, with 5 bases between them. The CDR3 is 13 residues long. CDR3 DNA sequence: TGTGCCAGCTCACCAGGCGGCCAAGAGACCCAGTACTTC. Protein: CASSPGGQETQYF.

This clonotype has more than one count but fewer than ten. The chain combines TRBV7-9 with TRBJ2-4, with 9 bases that match TRBD2. Unmatched junction bases numbered 12, after V lost 8 bases and J lost 4 bases. This CDR3 comprises 16 residues. Germline V gene data show CDR1 as SEHNR and CDR2 as FQNEAQ (reference sequence). Written as DNA, the CDR3 is TGTGCCAGCGTAAGCGTTGCGGGGGGGCTGAAAAACATTCAGTACTTC. Translated, it gives CASVSVAGGLKNIQYF.

This clonotype showed up many times. The chain couples TRBV28 to TRBJ2-7, with 10 bases fitting TRBD1. Unmatched junction bases numbered 16, after V lost 2 bases and J lost 6 bases. CDR3 length: 18 amino acids. Per the germline V gene, CDR1 is MDHEN and CDR2 is SYDVKM. DNA for the CDR3: TGTGCCAGCAGTTTACGGCGACAGGGGGCGCAAAGTCAGTCCGAGCAGTACTTC. This translates into CASSLRRQGAQSQSEQYF.

This clonotype was detected a few times. This sequence joins TRBV10-3 and TRBJ2-1; TRBD2 agrees at 11 bases. V was clipped by 6 bases and J by 2 bases; unmatched bases: 3. Germline V gene data show CDR1 as ENHRY and CDR2 as SYGVKD. The CDR3 is made up of 15 amino acids. The chain's CDR3 is CAISGTSGAYNEQFF. Here the CDR3 DNA reads TGTGCCATCAGCGGGACTAGCGGTGCCTACAATGAGCAGTTCTTC.

The chain employs TRBV6-2 or TRBV6-3 and TRBJ2-1; either TRBD1 or TRBD2 may supply D (5 bases each). Trimming removed 5 bases at V and 9 bases at J, with 17 bases between. CDR1 and CDR2 from the germline V gene are MNHEY and SVGEGT. The CDR3 is 14 amino acids. The CDR3, as DNA: TGTGCCAGCAGTACCGCCAGGGAGTGGGGTGAGCAGTTCTTC. This translates into CASSTAREWGEQFF.

This clonotype has a count of ten or more. The rearrangement uses TRBV7-2 and TRBJ1-5; D ambiguous. Germline CDR1 is SGHTA and CDR2 is FQGNSA. Trimming pared 2 bases from V and 1 base from J, leaving 6 bases between. This CDR3 is 14 amino acids long. The CDR3 DNA sequence: TGTGCCAGCAGCTTAACCATGAGCAATCAGCCCCAGCATTTT. Translating it yields CASSLTMSNQPQHF.

The V call is TRBV28, the J call TRBJ1-6; D remains ambiguous. Looked up from germline, CDR1 is MDHEN and CDR2 is SYDVKM. V dropped 3 bases and J dropped 1 base, with 16 bases sitting between them. The CDR3 consists of 18 residues. For the CDR3, the DNA is TGTGCCAGCAGTTTTAGCGGAGGGATCCCTTCCTATAATTCACCCCTCCACTTT. Its protein is CASSFSGGIPSYNSPLHF.

This clonotype was detected only a few times. The chain has TRBV9 and TRBJ2-3, with D possibly being TRBD2 (6 bases). From germline, CDR1 is SGDLS and CDR2 YYNGEE. Trimming cost V 0 bases and J 3 bases, with 14 bases left between them. This CDR3 region has 16 residues. Here the CDR3 reads CASSVVHGRGTDTQYF. The CDR3 nucleotides are TGTGCCAGCAGCGTAGTTCACGGGAGAGGAACAGATACGCAGTATTTT.

This clonotype was picked up a small number of times. The chain employs TRBV18 and TRBJ2-2, with 8 bases identical to TRBD2. The CDR3 is made up of 16 amino acids. The germline V gene has CDR1 KGHSH and CDR2 LQKENI. Unmatched junction bases numbered 6, after V lost 0 bases and J lost 6 bases. This CDR3 reads CASSPPGTSRSGELFF. CDR3 nucleotide sequence: TGTGCCAGCTCACCACCCGGGACTAGTCGGTCCGGGGAGCTGTTTTTT.

The V gene is TRBV20-1, the J gene TRBJ1-5; D ambiguous. Between the trimmed V and J ends, which lost 3 bases and 8 bases, there was a span of 11 bases. Germline V CDR1 and CDR2: DFQATT, SNEGSKA (reference sequence). The CDR3 extends over 12 amino acids. The CDR3 protein is CSASSGSKPQHF. The CDR3 DNA reads as TGCAGTGCTAGTTCCGGGTCCAAGCCCCAGCATTTT.

In this sample, this clonotype turned up a few times. The DNA is omitted, as the CDR3 cannot be located on it reliably, and the CDR3 follows TCRdb's listing. This CDR3 reads CASSLGGWAPGTF. The chain recombines TRBV28 with TRBJ1-2. The CDR3 sequence runs 13 residues, both termini included. Germline V lookup: CDR1 MDHEN, CDR2 SYDVKM.

This chain uses TRBV7-9 with TRBJ2-1; TRBD2 matches 10 bases. The CDR3 sequence is 15 residues long. The germline CDR1 and CDR2 sequences are SEHNR and FQNEAQ (reference sequence). Unmatched junction bases numbered 9, after V lost 4 bases and J lost 9 bases. Here the CDR3 DNA reads TGTGCCAGCAGCTCAAGCGGGAGGGCCCTCAGTGAGCAGTTCTTC. Encoded protein: CASSSSGRALSEQFF.

The CDR3 DNA reads TGTGCCAGCAGCTCGGAGCGGCAAGAGACCCAGTACTTC. Translated: CASSSERQETQYF. This chain links TRBV5-8 with TRBJ2-5, with TRBD2 as a possible D gene (5 bases). This CDR3 comprises 13 residues. CDR1 and CDR2 from the germline V gene are SGHTS and YDEGEE. V was trimmed by 3 bases and J by 2 bases, leaving 8 bases between them.

This clonotype has a handful of counts. This sequence joins TRBV10-1 and TRBJ2-5; either TRBD1 or TRBD2 may fit D (5 bases each). V dropped 6 bases and J dropped 3 bases, with 14 bases sitting between them. The germline gives CDR1 WNHNN, CDR2 SYGVQD (reference sequence). The CDR3 runs to 14 residues. The CDR3 DNA reads as TGCGCCAGCAGCCTCGGGACCTCGAAAGAGACCCAGTACTTC. Amino acids: CASSLGTSKETQYF.